The clone carrying this TCR beta chain came up many times. Its antigen is as yet unknown. Hyperthyroidism patients were newly diagnosed, ill under 2 months, and aged 18 to 65 years. The diagnostic workup employed clinical symptoms, serum thyroxine, TRAb, thyroid ultrasound and orbital computed tomography. These data come from a study of Graves' ophthalmopathy and Graves' hyperthyroidism. General observations from the study: Blood contained most expanded thyroid clonotypes exceeding 0.001 frequency.

Germline V gene data show CDR1 as SEHNR and CDR2 as FQNEAQ (reference sequence). The CDR3 has 15 amino acids. V lost 5 bases, J lost 0 bases, and 4 bases stayed unmatched. RNA transcripts provided the template for amplifying TCR beta CDR3 regions. Investigators did first-round RT-PCR with HTBI primers, then second-round multiplex PCR. MiXCR was run by TCRdb on the multiplex PCR reads, yielding one entry per CDR3 protein. The sample carries about 600,000 distinct CDR3 sequences, under 45% recorded once. Sequenced: peripheral blood or thyroid tissue (not recorded which). The source of this sequence is an adult man with Graves' hyperthyroidism. The chain uses TRBV7-9 and TRBJ1-2; 9 nucleotides match TRBD1. The CDR3 nucleotides read TGTGCCAGCAGCACCGGGACAGGGACTAACTATGGCTACACCTTC. Its translation is CASSTGTGTNYGYTF.